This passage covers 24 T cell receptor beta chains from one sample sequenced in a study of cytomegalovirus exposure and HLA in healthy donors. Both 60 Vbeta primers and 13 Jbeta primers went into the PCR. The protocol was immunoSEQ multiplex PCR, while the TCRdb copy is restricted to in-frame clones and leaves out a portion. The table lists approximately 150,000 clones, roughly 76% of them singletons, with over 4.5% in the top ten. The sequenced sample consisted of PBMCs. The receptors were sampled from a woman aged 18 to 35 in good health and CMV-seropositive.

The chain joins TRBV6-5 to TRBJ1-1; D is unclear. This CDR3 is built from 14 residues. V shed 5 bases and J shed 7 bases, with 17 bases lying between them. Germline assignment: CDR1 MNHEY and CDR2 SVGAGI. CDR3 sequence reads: CASSPTHNGREAFF. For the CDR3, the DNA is TGTGCCAGCAGTCCGACTCATAACGGTCGTGAAGCTTTCTTT.

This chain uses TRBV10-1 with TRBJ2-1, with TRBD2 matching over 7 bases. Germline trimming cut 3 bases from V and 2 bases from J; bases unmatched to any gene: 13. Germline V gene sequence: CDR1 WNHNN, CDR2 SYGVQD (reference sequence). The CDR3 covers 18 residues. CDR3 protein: CASSDSPGGRGAYNEQFF. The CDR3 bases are TGCGCCAGCAGTGATTCACCGGGAGGACGGGGGGCCTACAATGAGCAGTTCTTC.

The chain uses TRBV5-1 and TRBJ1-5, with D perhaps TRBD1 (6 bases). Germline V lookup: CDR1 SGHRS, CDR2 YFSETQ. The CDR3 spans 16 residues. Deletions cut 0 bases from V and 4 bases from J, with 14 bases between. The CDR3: CASSLGGGQLNQPQHF. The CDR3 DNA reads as TGCGCCAGCAGCTTGGGAGGCGGACAGTTAAATCAGCCCCAGCATTTT.

The DNA for the CDR3 is TGTGCCAGCAGCCCCCCCGGGGTACGCCAAGAGACCCAGTACTTC. Translated: CASSPPGVRQETQYF. The chain recombines TRBV7-8 with TRBJ2-5; D is perhaps TRBD2 (5 bases). The V end was cut by 5 bases, the J end by 1 base, with 14 bases between. The CDR3 runs to 15 residues. CDR1 is SGHVS and CDR2 is FQNEAQ in the germline V gene.

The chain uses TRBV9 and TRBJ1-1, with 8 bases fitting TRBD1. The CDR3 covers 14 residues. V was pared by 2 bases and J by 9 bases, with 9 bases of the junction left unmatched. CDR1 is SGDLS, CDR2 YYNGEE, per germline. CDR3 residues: CASSVDSGQGKAFF. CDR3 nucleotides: TGTGCCAGCAGCGTGGATTCCGGACAGGGAAAAGCTTTCTTT. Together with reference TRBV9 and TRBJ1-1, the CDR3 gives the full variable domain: DSGVTQTPKHLITATGQRVTLRCSPRSGDLSVYWYQQSLDQGLQFLIQYYNGEERAKGNILERFSAQQFPDLHSELNLSSLELGDSALYFCASSVDSGQGKAFFGQGTRLTVV.

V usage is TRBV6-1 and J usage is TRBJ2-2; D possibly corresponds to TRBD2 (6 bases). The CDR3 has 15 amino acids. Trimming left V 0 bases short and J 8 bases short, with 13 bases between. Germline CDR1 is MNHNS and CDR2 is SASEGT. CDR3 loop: CASSEAHGGGGELFF. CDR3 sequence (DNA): TGTGCCAGCAGTGAAGCCCATGGGGGAGGTGGGGAGCTGTTTTTT.

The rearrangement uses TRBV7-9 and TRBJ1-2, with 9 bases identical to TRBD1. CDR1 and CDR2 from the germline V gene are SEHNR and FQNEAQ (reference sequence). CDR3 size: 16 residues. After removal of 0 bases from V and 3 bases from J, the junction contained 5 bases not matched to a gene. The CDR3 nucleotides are TGTGCCAGCAGCTTAGCCCTCACAGGGGGCTACTATGGCTACACCTTC. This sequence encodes CASSLALTGGYYGYTF.

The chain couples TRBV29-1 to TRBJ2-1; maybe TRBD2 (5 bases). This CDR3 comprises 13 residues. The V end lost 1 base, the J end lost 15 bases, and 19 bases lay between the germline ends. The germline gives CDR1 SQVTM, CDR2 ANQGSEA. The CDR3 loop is CSVEAFYGVEGFF. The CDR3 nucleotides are TGCAGCGTTGAAGCTTTCTATGGGGTCGAGGGGTTCTTC.

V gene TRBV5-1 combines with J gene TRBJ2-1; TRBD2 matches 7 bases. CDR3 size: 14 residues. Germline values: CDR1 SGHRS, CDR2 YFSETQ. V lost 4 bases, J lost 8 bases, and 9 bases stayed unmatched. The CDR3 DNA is TGCGCCAGCAGCGCAGAACTAGCGATGGATGAGCAGTTCTTC. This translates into CASSAELAMDEQFF. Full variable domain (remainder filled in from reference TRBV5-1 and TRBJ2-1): KAGVTQTPRYLIKTRGQQVTLSCSPISGHRSVSWYQQTPGQGLQFLFEYFSETQRNKGNFPGRFSGRQFSNSRSEMNVSTLELGDSALYLCASSAELAMDEQFFGPGTRLTVL.

CDR3 nucleotides: TGCGCCAGCATCGAGTCGGCTAGCGGGGGATACAATGAGCAGTTCTTC. Protein sequence: CASIESASGGYNEQFF. The rearrangement uses TRBV5-1 and TRBJ2-1; 10 positions match TRBD2. The V gene end was trimmed by 6 bases and the J gene end by 4 bases; junction bases not matched to a gene: 10. The length of the CDR3 is 16 residues. CDR1 is SGHRS, CDR2 YFSETQ, per germline. The full variable domain, rest sourced from reference TRBV5-1 and TRBJ2-1, is KAGVTQTPRYLIKTRGQQVTLSCSPISGHRSVSWYQQTPGQGLQFLFEYFSETQRNKGNFPGRFSGRQFSNSRSEMNVSTLELGDSALYLCASIESASGGYNEQFFGPGTRLTVL.

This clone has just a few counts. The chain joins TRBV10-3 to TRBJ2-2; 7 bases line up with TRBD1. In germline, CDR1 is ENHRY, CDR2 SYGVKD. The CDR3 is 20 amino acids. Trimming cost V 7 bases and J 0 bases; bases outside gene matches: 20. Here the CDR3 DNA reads TGTGCCATCACCCCCTCGTTAAGCCAACCGGGACAGTCGAACACCGGGGAGCTGTTTTTT. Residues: CAITPSLSQPGQSNTGELFF.

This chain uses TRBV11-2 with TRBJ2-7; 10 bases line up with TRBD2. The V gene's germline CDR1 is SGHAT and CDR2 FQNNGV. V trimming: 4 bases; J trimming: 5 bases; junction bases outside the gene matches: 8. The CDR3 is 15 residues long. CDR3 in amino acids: CASSSYLAGGDEQYF. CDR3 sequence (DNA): TGTGCCAGCAGCTCTTACTTAGCGGGAGGAGACGAGCAGTACTTC.

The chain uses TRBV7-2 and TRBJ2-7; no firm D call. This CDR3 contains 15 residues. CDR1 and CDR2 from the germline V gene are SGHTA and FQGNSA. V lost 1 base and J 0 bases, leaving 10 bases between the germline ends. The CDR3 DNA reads TGTGCCAGCAGCTTAGTTTCCCCAAACTCCTACGAGCAGTACTTC. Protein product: CASSLVSPNSYEQYF.

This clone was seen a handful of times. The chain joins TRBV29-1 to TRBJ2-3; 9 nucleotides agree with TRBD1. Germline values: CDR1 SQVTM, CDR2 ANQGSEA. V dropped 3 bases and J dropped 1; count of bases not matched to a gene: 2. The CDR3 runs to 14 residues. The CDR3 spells CSVERTGGTDTQYF. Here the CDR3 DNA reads TGCAGCGTTGAGCGGACAGGGGGCACAGATACGCAGTATTTT.

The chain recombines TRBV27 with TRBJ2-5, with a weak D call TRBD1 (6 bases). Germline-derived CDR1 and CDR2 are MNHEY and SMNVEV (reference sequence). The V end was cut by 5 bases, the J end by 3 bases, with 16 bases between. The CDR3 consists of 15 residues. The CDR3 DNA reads TGTGCCAGCAGTAAATCATTGTACAGGGAAGAGACCCAGTACTTC. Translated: CASSKSLYREETQYF.

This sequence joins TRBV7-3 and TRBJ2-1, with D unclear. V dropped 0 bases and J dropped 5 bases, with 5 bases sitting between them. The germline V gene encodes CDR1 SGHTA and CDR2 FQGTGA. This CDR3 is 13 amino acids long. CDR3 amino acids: CASSLTADNEQFF. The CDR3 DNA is TGTGCCAGCAGCTTAACGGCCGACAATGAGCAGTTCTTC.

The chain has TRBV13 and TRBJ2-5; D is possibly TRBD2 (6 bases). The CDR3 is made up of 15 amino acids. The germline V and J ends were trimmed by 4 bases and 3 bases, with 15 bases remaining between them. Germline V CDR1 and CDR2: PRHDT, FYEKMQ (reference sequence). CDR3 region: CASSSGRAGKETQYF. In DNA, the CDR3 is TGTGCCAGCAGCTCCGGACGGGCGGGGAAAGAGACCCAGTACTTC.

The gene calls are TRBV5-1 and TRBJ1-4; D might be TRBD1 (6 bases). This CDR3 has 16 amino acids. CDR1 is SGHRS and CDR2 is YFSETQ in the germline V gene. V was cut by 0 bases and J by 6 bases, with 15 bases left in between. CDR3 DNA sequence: TGCGCCAGCAGCTTGGCGGGGGGCGCCGTATATGAAAAACTGTTTTTT. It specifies CASSLAGGAVYEKLFF. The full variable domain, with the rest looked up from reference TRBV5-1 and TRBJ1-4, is KAGVTQTPRYLIKTRGQQVTLSCSPISGHRSVSWYQQTPGQGLQFLFEYFSETQRNKGNFPGRFSGRQFSNSRSEMNVSTLELGDSALYLCASSLAGGAVYEKLFFGSGTQLSVL.

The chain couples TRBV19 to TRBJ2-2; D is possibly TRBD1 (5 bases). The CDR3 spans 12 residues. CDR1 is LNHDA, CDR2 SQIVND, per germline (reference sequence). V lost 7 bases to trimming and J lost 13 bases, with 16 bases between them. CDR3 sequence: CASTQTGRALFF. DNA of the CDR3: TGTGCCAGTACGCAAACAGGCAGGGCGCTGTTTTTT.

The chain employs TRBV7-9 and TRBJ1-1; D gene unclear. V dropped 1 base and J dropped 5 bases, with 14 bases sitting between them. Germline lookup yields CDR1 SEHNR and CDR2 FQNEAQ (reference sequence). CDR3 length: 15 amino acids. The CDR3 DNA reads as TGTGCCAGCAGCTTAGAGCCGGGGTTGGAGACTGAAGCTTTCTTT. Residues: CASSLEPGLETEAFF.

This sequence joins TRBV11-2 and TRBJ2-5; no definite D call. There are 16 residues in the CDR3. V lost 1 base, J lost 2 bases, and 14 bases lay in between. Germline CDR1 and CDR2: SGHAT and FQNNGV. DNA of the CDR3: TGTGCCAGCAGCTTAGTCCACACTCGGCGGCAAGAGACCCAGTACTTC. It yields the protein CASSLVHTRRQETQYF.

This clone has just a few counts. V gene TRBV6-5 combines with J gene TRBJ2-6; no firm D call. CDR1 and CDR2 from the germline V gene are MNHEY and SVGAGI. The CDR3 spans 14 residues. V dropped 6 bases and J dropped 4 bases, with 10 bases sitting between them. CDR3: CASRRLQGANVLTF. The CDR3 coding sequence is TGTGCCAGCAGGAGACTCCAGGGGGCCAACGTCCTGACTTTC.

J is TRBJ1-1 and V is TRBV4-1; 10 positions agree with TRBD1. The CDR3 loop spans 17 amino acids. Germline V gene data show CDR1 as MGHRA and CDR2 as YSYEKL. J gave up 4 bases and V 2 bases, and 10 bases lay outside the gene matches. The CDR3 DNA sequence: TGCGCCAGCAGCCAACTCATCGGGACAGGGGTGAGCACTGAAGCTTTCTTT. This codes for CASSQLIGTGVSTEAFF.

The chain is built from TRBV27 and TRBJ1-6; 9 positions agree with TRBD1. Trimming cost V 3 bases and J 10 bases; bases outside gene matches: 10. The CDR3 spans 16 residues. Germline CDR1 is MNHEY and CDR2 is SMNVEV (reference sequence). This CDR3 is CASSFGLQGARSPLHF. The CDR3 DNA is TGTGCCAGCAGTTTCGGCCTACAGGGGGCCAGATCACCCCTCCACTTT.